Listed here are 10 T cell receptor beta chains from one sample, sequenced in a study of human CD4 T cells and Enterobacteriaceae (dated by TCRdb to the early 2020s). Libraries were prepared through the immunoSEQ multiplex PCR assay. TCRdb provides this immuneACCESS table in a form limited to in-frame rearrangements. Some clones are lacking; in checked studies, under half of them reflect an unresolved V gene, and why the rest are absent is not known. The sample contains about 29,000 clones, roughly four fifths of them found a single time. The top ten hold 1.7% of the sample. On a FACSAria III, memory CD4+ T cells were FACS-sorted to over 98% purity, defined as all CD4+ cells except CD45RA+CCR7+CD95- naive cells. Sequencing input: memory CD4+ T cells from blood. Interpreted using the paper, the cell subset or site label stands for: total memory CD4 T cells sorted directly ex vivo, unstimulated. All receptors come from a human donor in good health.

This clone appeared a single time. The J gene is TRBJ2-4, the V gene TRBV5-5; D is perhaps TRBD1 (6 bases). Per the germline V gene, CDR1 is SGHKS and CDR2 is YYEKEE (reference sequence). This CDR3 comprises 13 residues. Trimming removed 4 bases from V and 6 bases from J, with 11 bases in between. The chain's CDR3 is CASSEQGLNIQYF. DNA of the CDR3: TGTGCCAGCAGCGAACAGGGTCTAAACATTCAGTACTTC.

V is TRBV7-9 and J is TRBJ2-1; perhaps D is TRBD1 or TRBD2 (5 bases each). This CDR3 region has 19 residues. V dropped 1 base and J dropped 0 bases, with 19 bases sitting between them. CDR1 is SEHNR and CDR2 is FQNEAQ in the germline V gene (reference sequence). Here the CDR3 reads CASSLDRLGTLGSYNEQFF. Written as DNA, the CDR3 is TGTGCCAGCAGCTTAGACCGTTTAGGGACCTTGGGCTCCTACAATGAGCAGTTCTTC.

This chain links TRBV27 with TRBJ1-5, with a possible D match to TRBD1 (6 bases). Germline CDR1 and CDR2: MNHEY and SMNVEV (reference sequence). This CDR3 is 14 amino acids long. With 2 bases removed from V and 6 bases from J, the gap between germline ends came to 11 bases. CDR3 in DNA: TGTGCCAGCAGTTTAGGATGGGGGGCTCAGCCCCAGCATTTT. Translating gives CASSLGWGAQPQHF.

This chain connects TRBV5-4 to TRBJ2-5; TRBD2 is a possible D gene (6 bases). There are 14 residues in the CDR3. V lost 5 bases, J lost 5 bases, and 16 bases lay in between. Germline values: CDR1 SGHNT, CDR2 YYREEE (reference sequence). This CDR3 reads CASRPDYLGETQYF. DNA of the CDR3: TGTGCCAGCAGACCGGACTACCTCGGGGAGACCCAGTACTTC.

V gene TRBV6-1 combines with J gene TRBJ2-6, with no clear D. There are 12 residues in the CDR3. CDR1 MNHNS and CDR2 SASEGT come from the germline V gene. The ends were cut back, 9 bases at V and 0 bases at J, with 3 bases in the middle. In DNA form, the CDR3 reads TGTGCCAGTAGCTCTGGGGCCAACGTCCTGACTTTC. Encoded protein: CASSSGANVLTF.

The CDR3 DNA follows: TGTGCCAGTAGTAGGGCAGGGGAAATCTATGGCTACACCTTC. Translated: CASSRAGEIYGYTF. This chain connects TRBV19 to TRBJ1-2, with a tentative D call TRBD1 (6 bases). Germline assignment: CDR1 LNHDA and CDR2 SQIVND (reference sequence). Deletions cut 4 bases from V and 4 bases from J, with 13 bases between. The CDR3 contains 14 residues.

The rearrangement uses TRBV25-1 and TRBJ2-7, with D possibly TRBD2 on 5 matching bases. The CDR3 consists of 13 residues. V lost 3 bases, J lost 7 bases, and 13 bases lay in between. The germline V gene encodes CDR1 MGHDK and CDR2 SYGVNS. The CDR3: CASSDPGREEQYF. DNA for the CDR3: TGTGCCAGCAGTGACCCGGGAAGAGAGGAGCAGTACTTC.

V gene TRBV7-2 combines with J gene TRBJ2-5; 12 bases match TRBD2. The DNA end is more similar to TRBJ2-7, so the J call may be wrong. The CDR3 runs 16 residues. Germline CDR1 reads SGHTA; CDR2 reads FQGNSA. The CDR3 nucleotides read TGTGCCAGCAGCCCGTTTCTAGCGGGAGGGACTTACGAGCAGTACTTC. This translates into CASSPFLAGGTYEQYF.

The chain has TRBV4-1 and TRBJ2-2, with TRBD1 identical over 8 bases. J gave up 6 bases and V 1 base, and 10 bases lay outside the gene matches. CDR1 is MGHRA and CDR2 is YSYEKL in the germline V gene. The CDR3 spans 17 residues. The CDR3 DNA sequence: TGCGCCAGCAGCCAAGGGCTTCTCAGGGGGCGGGCCGGGGAGCTGTTTTTT. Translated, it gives CASSQGLLRGRAGELFF.

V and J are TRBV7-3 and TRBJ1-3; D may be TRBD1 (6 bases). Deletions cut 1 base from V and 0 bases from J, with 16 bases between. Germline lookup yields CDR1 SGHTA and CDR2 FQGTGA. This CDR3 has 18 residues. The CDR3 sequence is CASSLNGGRDISGNTIYF. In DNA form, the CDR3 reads TGTGCCAGCAGCTTAAACGGCGGACGGGACATCTCTGGAAACACCATATATTTT.